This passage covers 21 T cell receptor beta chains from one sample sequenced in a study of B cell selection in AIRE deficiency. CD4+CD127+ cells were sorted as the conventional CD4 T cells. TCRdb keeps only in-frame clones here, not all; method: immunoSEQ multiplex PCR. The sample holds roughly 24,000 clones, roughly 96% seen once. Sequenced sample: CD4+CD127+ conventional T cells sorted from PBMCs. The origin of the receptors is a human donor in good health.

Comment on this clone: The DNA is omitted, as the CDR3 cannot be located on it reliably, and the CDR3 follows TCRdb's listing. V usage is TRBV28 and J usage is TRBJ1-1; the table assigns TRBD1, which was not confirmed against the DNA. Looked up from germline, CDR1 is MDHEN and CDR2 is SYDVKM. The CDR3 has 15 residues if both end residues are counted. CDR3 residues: CASSSSTGGGTEAFF.

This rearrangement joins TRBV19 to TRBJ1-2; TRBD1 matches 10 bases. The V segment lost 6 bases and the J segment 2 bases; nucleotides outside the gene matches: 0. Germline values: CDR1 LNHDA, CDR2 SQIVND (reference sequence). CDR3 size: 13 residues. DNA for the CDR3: TGTGCCAGTAGGGGACAGGGGAACTATGGCTACACCTTC. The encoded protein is CASRGQGNYGYTF.

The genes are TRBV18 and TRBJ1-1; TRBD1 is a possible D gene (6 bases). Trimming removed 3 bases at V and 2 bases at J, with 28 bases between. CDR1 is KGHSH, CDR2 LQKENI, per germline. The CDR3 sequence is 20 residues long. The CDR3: CASSPRDKSSGVHLNTEAFF. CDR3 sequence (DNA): TGTGCCAGCTCACCCCGCGACAAGTCATCAGGGGTCCACCTAAACACTGAAGCTTTCTTT. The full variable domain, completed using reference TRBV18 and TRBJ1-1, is NAGVMQNPRHLVRRRGQEARLRCSPMKGHSHVYWYRQLPEEGLKFMVYLQKENIIDESGMPKERFSAEFPKEGPSILRIQQVVRGDSAAYFCASSPRDKSSGVHLNTEAFFGQGTRLTVV.

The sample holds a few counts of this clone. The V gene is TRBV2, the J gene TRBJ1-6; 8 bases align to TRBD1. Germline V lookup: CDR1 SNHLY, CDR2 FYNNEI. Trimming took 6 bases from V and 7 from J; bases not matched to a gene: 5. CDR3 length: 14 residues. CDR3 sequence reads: CASSQGAGNSPLHF. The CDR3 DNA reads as TGTGCCAGCAGCCAGGGGGCGGGCAATTCACCCCTCCACTTT.

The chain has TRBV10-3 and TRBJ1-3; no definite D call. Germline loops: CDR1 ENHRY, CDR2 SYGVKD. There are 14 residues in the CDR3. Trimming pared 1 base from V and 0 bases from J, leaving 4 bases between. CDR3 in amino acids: CAISELASGNTIYF. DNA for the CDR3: TGTGCCATCAGTGAGTTGGCCTCTGGAAACACCATATATTTT.

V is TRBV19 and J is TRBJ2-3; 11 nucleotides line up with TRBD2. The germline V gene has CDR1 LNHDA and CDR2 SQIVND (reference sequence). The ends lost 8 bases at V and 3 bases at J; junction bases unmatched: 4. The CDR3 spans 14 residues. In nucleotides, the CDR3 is TGTGCCAGTTCCCGGACTAGCGGGACAGATACGCAGTATTTT. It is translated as CASSRTSGTDTQYF.

CDR3 coding DNA: TGTGCCTGGAATATAGCGGGCTACGAGCAGTACTTC. Translating it yields CAWNIAGYEQYF. The chain carries TRBV30 and TRBJ2-7; the match to TRBD2 covers 7 bases. Germline values: CDR1 GTSNPN, CDR2 SVGIG (reference sequence). V dropped 4 bases and J dropped 3; count of bases not matched to a gene: 3. The CDR3 is 12 residues long.

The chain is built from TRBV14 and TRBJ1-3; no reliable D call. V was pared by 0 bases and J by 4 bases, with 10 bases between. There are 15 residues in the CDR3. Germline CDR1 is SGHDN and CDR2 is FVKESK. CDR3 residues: CASSQDLGRGNTIYF. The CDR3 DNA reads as TGTGCCAGCAGCCAAGATCTGGGGAGAGGAAACACCATATATTTT.

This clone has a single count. The CDR3 protein is CASTQGGKGPYNSPLHF. The DNA for the CDR3 is TGTGCCAGCACCCAAGGGGGCAAAGGTCCCTATAATTCACCCCTCCACTTT. The V call is TRBV7-9, the J call TRBJ1-6; 7 bases align to TRBD1. CDR1 and CDR2 (germline): SEHNR, FQNEAQ (reference sequence). The junction had 11 bases not matched to a gene; V was cut back by 7 bases and J by 2 bases. The CDR3 totals 17 residues.

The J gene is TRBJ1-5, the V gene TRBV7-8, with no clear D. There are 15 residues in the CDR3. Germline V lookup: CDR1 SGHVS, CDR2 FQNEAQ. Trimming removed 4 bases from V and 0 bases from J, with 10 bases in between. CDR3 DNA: TGTGCCAGCAGCTCCAACGGGTTTAGCAATCAGCCCCAGCATTTT. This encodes CASSSNGFSNQPQHF.

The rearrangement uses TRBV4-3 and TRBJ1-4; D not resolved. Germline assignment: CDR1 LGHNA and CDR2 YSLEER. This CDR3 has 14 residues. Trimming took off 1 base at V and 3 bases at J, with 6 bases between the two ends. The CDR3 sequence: CASSQGGANEKLFF. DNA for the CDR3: TGCGCCAGCAGCCAAGGGGGAGCTAATGAAAAACTGTTTTTT.

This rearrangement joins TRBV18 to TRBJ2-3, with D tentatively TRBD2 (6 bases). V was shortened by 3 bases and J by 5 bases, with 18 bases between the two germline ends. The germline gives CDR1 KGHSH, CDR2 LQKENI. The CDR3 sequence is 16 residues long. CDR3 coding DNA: TGTGCCAGCTCACCTTTAGGTCTAGCGAATGGAGATACGCAGTATTTT. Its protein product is CASSPLGLANGDTQYF.

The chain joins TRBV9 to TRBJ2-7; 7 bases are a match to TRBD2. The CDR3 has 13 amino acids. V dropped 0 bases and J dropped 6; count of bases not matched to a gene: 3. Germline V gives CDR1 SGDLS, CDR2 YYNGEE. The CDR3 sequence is CASSVDPGGEQYF. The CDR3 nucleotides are TGTGCCAGCAGCGTAGACCCGGGAGGCGAGCAGTACTTC.

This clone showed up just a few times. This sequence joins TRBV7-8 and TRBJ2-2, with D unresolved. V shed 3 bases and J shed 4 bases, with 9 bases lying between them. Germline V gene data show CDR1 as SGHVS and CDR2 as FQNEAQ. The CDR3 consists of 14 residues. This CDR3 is CASSFTSATGELFF. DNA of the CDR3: TGTGCCAGCAGCTTCACCTCGGCCACCGGGGAGCTGTTTTTT.

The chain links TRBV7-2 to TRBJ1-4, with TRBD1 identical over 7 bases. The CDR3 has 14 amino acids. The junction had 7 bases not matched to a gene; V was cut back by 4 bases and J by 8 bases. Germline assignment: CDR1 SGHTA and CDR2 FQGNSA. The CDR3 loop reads CASSSTGAGEKLFF. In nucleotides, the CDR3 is TGTGCCAGCAGCTCCACAGGGGCGGGGGAAAAACTGTTTTTT.

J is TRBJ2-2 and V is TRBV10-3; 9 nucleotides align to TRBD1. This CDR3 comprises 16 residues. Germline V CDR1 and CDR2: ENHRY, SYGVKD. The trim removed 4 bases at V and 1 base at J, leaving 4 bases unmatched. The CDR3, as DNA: TGTGCCATCAGTGCGCGGGACAGGGAGAACACCGGGGAGCTGTTTTTT. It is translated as CAISARDRENTGELFF.

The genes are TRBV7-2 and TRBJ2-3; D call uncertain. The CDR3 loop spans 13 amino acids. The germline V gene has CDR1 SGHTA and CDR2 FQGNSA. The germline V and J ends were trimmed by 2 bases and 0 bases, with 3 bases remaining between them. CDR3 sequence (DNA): TGTGCCAGCAGCTTATGGAGCACAGATACGCAGTATTTT. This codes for CASSLWSTDTQYF.

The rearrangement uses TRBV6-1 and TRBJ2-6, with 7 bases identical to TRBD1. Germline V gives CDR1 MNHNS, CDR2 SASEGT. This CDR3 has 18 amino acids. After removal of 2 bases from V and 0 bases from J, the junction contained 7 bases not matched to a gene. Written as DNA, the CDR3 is TGTGCCAGCAGTGAATCATGGACAGGAGCCTCTGGGGCCAACGTCCTGACTTTC. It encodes CASSESWTGASGANVLTF.

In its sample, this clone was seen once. CDR3 sequence (DNA): TGTGCCAGCAGCCTACAGGGGGCAGATACGCAGTATTTT. Its protein product is CASSLQGADTQYF. The gene calls are TRBV14 and TRBJ2-3; TRBD1 aligns across 8 bases. The CDR3 loop spans 13 amino acids. The V gene's germline CDR1 is SGHDN and CDR2 FVKESK. V lost 4 bases to trimming and J lost 4 bases; unmatched junction nucleotides: 1. The full variable domain, its missing parts supplied by reference TRBV14 and TRBJ2-3, is EAGVTQFPSHSVIEKGQTVTLRCDPISGHDNLYWYRRVMGKEIKFLLHFVKESKQDESGMPNNRFLAERTGGTYSTLKVQPAELEDSGVYFCASSLQGADTQYFGPGTRLTVL.

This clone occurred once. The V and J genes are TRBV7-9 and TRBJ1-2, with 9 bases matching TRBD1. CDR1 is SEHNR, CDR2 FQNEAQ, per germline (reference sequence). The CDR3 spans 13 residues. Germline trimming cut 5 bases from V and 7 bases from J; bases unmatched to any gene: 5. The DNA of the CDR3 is TGTGCCAGCAGCCCACAGGGGGCCTCTGGCTACACCTTC. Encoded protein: CASSPQGASGYTF. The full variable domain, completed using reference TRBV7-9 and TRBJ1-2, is DTGVSQNPRHKITKRGQNVTFRCDPISEHNRLYWYRQTLGQGPEFLTYFQNEAQLEKSRLLSDRFSAERPKGSFSTLEIQRTEQGDSAMYLCASSPQGASGYTFGSGTRLTVV.

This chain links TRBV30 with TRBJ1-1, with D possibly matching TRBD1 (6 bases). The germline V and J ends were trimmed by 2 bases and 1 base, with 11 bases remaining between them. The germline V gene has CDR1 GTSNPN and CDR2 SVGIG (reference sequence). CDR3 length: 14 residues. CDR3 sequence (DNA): TGTGCCTGGAGTCCACAGGGATCGAACACTGAAGCTTTCTTT. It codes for CAWSPQGSNTEAFF.